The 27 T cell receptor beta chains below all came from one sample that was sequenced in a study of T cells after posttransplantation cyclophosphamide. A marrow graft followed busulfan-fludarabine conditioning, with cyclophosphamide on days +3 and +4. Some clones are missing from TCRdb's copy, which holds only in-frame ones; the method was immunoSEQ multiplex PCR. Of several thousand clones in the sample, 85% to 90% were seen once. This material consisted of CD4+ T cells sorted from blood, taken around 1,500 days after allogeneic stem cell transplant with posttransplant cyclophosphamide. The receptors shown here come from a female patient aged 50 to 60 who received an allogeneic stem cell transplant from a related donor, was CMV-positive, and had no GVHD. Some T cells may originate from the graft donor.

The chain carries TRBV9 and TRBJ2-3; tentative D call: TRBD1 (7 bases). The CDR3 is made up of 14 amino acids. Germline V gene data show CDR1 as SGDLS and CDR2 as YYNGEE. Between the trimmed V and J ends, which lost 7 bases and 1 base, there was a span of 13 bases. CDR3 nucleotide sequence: TGTGCCAGCGGGGGGACAGCCCGCACAGATACGCAGTATTTT. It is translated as CASGGTARTDTQYF.

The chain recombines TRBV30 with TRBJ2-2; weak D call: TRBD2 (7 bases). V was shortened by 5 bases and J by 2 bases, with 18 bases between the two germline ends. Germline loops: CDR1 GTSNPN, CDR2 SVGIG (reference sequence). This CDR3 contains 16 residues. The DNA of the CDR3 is TGTGCCTGGGGACGCGGGGGCCACCTCAACACCGGGGAGCTGTTTTTT. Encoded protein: CAWGRGGHLNTGELFF.

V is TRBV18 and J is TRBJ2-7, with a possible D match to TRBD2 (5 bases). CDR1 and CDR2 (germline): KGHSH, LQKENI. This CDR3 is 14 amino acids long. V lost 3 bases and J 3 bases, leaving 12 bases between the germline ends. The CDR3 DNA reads TGTGCCAGCTCACCGGGGAGCCGAATCTACGAGCAGTACTTC. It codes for CASSPGSRIYEQYF.

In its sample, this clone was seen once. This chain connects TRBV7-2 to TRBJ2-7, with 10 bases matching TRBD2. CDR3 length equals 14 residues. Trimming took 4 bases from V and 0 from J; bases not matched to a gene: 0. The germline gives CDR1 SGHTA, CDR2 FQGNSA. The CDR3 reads CASSSSGSSYEQYF. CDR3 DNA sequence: TGTGCCAGCAGCTCTAGCGGGAGCTCCTACGAGCAGTACTTC.

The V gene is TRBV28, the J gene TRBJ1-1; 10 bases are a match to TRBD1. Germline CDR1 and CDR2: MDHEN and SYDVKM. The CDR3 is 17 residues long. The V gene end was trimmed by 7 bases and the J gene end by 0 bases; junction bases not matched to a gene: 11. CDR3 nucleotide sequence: TGTGCCAGCAACTTTTGGGGACAGGGGCCCTTGAACACTGAAGCTTTCTTT. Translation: CASNFWGQGPLNTEAFF. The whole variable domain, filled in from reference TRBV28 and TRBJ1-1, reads DVKVTQSSRYLVKRTGEKVFLECVQDMDHENMFWYRQDPGLGLRLIYFSYDVKMKEKGDIPEGYSVSREKKERFSLILESASTNQTSMYLCASNFWGQGPLNTEAFFGQGTRLTVV.

The CDR3 protein is CAWSGPLTSGSLGSYNEQFF. In nucleotides, the CDR3 is TGTGCCTGGAGCGGACCCCTGACTAGCGGGAGTTTGGGCTCCTACAATGAGCAGTTCTTC. The rearrangement joins TRBV30 to TRBJ2-1, with TRBD2 identical over 12 bases. Trimming cost V 3 bases and J 0 bases; bases outside gene matches: 15. The CDR3 is 20 amino acids. The germline V gene encodes CDR1 GTSNPN and CDR2 SVGIG (reference sequence).

As DNA, the CDR3 is TGCGCCAGCAGCTTGGGCGGGGGTTTCTACGAGCAGTACTTC. It translates to CASSLGGGFYEQYF. V is TRBV5-1 and J is TRBJ2-7; 7 nucleotides match TRBD2. Germline CDR1 and CDR2: SGHRS and YFSETQ. J lost 3 bases, V lost 0 bases, and 3 bases had no gene match. CDR3 size: 14 residues.

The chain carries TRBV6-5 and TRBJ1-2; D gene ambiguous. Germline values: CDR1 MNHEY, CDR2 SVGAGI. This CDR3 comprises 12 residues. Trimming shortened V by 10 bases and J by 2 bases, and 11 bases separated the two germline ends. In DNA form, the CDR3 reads TGTGCCACCTTTAGAGGAAACTATGGCTACACCTTC. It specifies CATFRGNYGYTF.

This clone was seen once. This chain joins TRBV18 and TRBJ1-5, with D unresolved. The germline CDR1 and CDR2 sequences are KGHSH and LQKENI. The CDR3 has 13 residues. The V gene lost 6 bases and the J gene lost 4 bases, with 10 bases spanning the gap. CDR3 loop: CASSSSGNQPQHF. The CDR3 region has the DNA TGTGCCAGCTCGTCTTCGGGGAATCAGCCCCAGCATTTT. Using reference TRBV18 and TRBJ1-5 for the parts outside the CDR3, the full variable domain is NAGVMQNPRHLVRRRGQEARLRCSPMKGHSHVYWYRQLPEEGLKFMVYLQKENIIDESGMPKERFSAEFPKEGPSILRIQQVVRGDSAAYFCASSSSGNQPQHFGDGTRLSIL.

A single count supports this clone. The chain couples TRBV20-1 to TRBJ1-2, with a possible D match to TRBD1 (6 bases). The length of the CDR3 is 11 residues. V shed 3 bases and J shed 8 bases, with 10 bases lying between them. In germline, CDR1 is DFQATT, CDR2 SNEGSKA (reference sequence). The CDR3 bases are TGCAGTGCTAGGTTGGACAGAGGCTACACCTTC. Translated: CSARLDRGYTF.

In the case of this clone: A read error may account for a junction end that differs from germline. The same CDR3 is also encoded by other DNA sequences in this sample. The CDR3 DNA is TGTGCCAGCAGCCCACGAACAGGCCCCTATAATTCCCCCCTCCACTTT. Translated: CASSPRTGPYNSPLHF. This chain joins TRBV4-2 and TRBJ1-6, with D possibly TRBD1 on 5 matching bases. The CDR3 runs 16 residues. CDR1 and CDR2 (germline): LGHNA, YNFKEQ.

CDR3 bases: TGCGCCAGCCGCGGGACAGGGGGCTTCACAGATACGCAGTATTTT. Protein sequence: CASRGTGGFTDTQYF. The rearrangement joins TRBV5-1 to TRBJ2-3, with 12 bases matching TRBD1. The CDR3 contains 15 residues. J lost 2 bases, V lost 7 bases, and 5 bases had no gene match. The V gene's germline CDR1 is SGHRS and CDR2 YFSETQ.

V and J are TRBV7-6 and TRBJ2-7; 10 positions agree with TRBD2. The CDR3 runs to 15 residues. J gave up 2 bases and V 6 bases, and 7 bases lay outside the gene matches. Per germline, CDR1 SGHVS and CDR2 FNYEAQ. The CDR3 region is CASSFLAGGAYEQYF. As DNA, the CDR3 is TGTGCCAGCAGTTTTTTAGCGGGAGGTGCCTACGAGCAGTACTTC.

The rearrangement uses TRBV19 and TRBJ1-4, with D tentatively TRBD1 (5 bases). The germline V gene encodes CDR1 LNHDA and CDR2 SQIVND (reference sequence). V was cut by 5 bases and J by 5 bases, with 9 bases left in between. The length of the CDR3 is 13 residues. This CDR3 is CASSVDRNEKLFF. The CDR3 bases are TGTGCCAGTAGTGTCGACAGAAATGAAAAACTGTTTTTT.

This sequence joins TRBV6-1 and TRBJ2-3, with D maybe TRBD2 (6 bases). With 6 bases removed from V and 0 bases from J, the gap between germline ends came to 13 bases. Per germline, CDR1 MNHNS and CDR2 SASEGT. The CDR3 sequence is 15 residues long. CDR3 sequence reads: CASRSLGSSTDTQYF. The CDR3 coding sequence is TGTGCCAGCAGATCCCTCGGGAGCAGCACAGATACGCAGTATTTT.

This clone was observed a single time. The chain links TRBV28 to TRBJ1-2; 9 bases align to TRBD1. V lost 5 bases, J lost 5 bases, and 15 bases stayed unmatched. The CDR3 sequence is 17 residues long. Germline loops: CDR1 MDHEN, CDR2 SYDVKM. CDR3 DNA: TGTGCCAGCAGTAGACCGGGACAGGGAGGGTCTTTATATGGCTACACCTTC. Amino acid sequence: CASSRPGQGGSLYGYTF.

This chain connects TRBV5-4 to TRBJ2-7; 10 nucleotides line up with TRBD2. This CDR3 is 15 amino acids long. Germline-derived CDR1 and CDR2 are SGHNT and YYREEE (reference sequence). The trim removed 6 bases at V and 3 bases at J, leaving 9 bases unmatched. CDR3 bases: TGTGCCAGCACCCCGGACCTAGCGGGAGACTACGAGCAGTACTTC. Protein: CASTPDLAGDYEQYF.

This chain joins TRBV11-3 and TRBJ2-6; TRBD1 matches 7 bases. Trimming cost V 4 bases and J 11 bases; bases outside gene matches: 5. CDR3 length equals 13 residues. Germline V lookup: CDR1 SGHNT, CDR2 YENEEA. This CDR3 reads CASSSGTVDVLTF. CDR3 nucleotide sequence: TGTGCCAGCAGCTCTGGGACAGTGGACGTCCTGACTTTC.

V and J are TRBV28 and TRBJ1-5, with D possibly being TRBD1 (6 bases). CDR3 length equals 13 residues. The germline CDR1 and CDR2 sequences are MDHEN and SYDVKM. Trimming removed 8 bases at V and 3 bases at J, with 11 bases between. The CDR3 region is CASSTGNNQPQHF. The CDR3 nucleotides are TGTGCCAGCTCGACAGGCAACAATCAGCCCCAGCATTTT.

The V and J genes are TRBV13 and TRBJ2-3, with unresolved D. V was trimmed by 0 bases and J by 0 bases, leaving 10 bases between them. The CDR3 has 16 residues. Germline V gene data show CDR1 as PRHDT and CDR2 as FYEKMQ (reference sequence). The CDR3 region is CASSLGLKRSTDTQYF. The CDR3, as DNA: TGTGCCAGCAGCTTAGGCCTAAAACGGAGCACAGATACGCAGTATTTT.

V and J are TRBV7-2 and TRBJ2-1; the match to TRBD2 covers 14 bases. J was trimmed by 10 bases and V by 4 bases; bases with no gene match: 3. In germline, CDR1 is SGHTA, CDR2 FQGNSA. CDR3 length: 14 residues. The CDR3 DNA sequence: TGTGCCAGCAGCTCGGGACTAGCGGGAGAAGAGCAGTTCTTC. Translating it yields CASSSGLAGEEQFF. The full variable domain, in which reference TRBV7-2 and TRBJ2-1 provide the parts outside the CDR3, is GAGVSQSPSNKVTEKGKDVELRCDPISGHTALYWYRQSLGQGLEFLIYFQGNSAPDKSGLPSDRFSAERTGGSVSTLTIQRTQQEDSAVYLCASSSGLAGEEQFFGPGTRLTVL.

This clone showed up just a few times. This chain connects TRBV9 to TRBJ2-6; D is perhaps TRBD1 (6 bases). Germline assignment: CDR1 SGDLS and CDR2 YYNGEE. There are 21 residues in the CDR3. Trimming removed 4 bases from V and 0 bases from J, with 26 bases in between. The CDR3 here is CASSFTKAQGRFYSGANVLTF. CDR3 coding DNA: TGTGCCAGCAGCTTTACCAAAGCTCAGGGGCGGTTTTACTCTGGGGCCAACGTCCTGACTTTC.

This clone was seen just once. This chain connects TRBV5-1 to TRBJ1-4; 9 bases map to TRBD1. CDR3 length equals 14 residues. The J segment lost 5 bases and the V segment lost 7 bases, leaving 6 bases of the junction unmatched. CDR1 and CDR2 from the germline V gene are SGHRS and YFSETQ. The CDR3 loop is CASGSGTGNEKLFF. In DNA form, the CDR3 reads TGCGCCAGCGGCTCCGGGACAGGGAATGAAAAACTGTTTTTT.

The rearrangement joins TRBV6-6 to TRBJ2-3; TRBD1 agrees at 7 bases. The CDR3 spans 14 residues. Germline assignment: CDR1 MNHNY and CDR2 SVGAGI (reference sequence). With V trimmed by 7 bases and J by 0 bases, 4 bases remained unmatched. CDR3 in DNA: TGTGCCAGCATCAAGGGGGCTAGCACAGATACGCAGTATTTT. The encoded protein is CASIKGASTDTQYF.

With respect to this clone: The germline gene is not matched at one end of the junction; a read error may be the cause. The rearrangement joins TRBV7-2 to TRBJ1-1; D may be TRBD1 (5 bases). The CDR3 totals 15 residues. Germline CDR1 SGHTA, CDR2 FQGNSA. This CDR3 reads CASNTIRVGNSEAFF. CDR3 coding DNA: TGTGCCAGCAACACTATCAGGGTGGGGAACTCTGAAGCTTTCTTT.

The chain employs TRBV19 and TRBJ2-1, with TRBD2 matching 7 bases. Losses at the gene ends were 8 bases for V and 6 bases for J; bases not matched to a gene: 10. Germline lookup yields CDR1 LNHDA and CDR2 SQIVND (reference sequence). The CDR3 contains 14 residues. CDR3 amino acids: CASAGTTNSNEQFF. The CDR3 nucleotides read TGTGCCAGTGCCGGGACTACCAATAGCAATGAGCAGTTCTTC.

CDR3 DNA: TGCGCCAGCAGCCGACAACAGGACGTCTTAGGGGCAGATACGCAGTATTTT. Residues: CASSRQQDVLGADTQYF. V is TRBV4-3 and J is TRBJ2-3; perhaps TRBD1 as D (5 bases). This CDR3 spans 17 amino acids. The germline V gene has CDR1 LGHNA and CDR2 YSLEER. V gave up 4 bases and J gave up 4 bases, with 21 bases separating them.